This is a list of T cell receptor beta chains from one sample in a study of post-analysis software for immune sequencing data. MiXCR, run by TCRdb on the PCR reads, gives a single entry per CDR3 protein. Of hundreds of thousands of distinct CDR3 sequences listed, roughly 27% are singletons. The specimen was blood. These receptors were collected from a girl aged 5-17 years with multiple sclerosis. Both conserved end residues are part of each CDR3. The D gene is left open where the match is weak. A clone size is listed for some rows: how often the clone was seen (once, few, many), or a class if it is expanded.

d_call: .
v_call: TRBV27
j_call: TRBJ1-4
clone_size: few
cdr3_nt: TGTGCCAGCAGTTTGTTCAGGCGTAATGAAAAACTGTTTTTT
cdr3_aa: CASSLFRRNEKLFF

d_call: TRBD2
v_call: TRBV12-3/TRBV12-4
j_call: TRBJ2-5
clone_size: .
cdr3_nt: TGTGCCAGCAGTTTAAGGACTAGCGGGGGGGCTTGGGAAGAGACCCAGTACTTC
cdr3_aa: CASSLRTSGGAWEETQYF

d_call: .
v_call: TRBV20-1
j_call: TRBJ1-5
clone_size: .
cdr3_nt: TGCAGTGCTCAGCAGGTTAATAGCAATCAGCCCCAGCATTTT
cdr3_aa: CSAQQVNSNQPQHF

d_call: .
v_call: TRBV7-9
j_call: TRBJ2-3
clone_size: .
cdr3_nt: TGTGCCAGCAGCCCCCCGGGCGCTGGGGGCACAGATACGCAGTATTTT
cdr3_aa: CASSPPGAGGTDTQYF

d_call: .
v_call: TRBV7-2
j_call: TRBJ1-1
clone_size: few
cdr3_nt: TGTGCCAGCAGCTTAGTTCTACAGCCGAACACTGAAGCTTTCTTT
cdr3_aa: CASSLVLQPNTEAFF

d_call: TRBD2
v_call: TRBV10-3
j_call: TRBJ2-7
clone_size: few
cdr3_nt: TGTGCCATCGAGAGCGGGAGGTCTTCCTACGAGCAGTACTTC
cdr3_aa: CAIESGRSSYEQYF

d_call: .
v_call: TRBV5-1
j_call: TRBJ1-4
clone_size: .
cdr3_nt: TGCGCCAGCAGCTTGACCAAAGGGGTTGAAAAACTGTTTTTT
cdr3_aa: CASSLTKGVEKLFF

d_call: .
v_call: TRBV4-3
j_call: TRBJ2-7
clone_size: .
cdr3_nt: TGCGCCAGCAGCCAAGACAGGCGCCCCTCCTACGAGCAGTACTTC
cdr3_aa: CASSQDRRPSYEQYF

d_call: .
v_call: TRBV7-2
j_call: TRBJ2-1
clone_size: few
cdr3_nt: TGTGCCAGCAGCTTAGGGGTTACGGGGGACAATGAGCAGTTCTTC
cdr3_aa: CASSLGVTGDNEQFF

d_call: .
v_call: TRBV7-2
j_call: TRBJ1-2
clone_size: many
cdr3_nt: TGTGCCAGCAGCTTAGCGAGCACAGCTAAACTCCGGGGCTACACCTTC
cdr3_aa: CASSLASTAKLRGYTF

d_call: .
v_call: TRBV4-3
j_call: TRBJ2-5
clone_size: .
cdr3_nt: TGCGCCAGCAGCCAAGGGGCGGGTGCTGAGACCCAGTACTTC
cdr3_aa: CASSQGAGAETQYF

d_call: TRBD1
v_call: TRBV29-1
j_call: TRBJ1-6
clone_size: few
cdr3_nt: TGCAGCGTTCGACAGGGGTTGGATTCACCCCTCCACTTT
cdr3_aa: CSVRQGLDSPLHF

d_call: TRBD2
v_call: TRBV28
j_call: TRBJ2-3
clone_size: .
cdr3_nt: TGTGCCAGCAGCGCGGGCGGGGGGCTCACAGATACGCAGTATTTT
cdr3_aa: CASSAGGGLTDTQYF

d_call: .
v_call: TRBV20-1
j_call: TRBJ2-7
clone_size: many
cdr3_nt: TGCAGTGCTCTCCTGCGGGACCGTTACTACGAGCAGTACTTC
cdr3_aa: CSALLRDRYYEQYF

d_call: .
v_call: TRBV29-1
j_call: TRBJ2-7
clone_size: few
cdr3_nt: TGCAGCGTTGAAACTCCCTCCAGGGGTGGAGACGAGCAGTACTTC
cdr3_aa: CSVETPSRGGDEQYF

d_call: .
v_call: TRBV4-3
j_call: TRBJ1-2
clone_size: many
cdr3_nt: TGCGCCAGCAGCCAAGATCGGTGGAGAAACTATGGCTACACCTTC
cdr3_aa: CASSQDRWRNYGYTF

d_call: .
v_call: TRBV28
j_call: TRBJ2-7
clone_size: .
cdr3_nt: TGTACCAGCCCACCCATGGGGGCGCTTTTGTCCTACGAGCAGTACTTC
cdr3_aa: CTSPPMGALLSYEQYF

d_call: .
v_call: TRBV5-1
j_call: TRBJ1-1
clone_size: .
cdr3_nt: TGCGCCAGCAGCTTGTGGCGCAGGGAGCCCGCGAACACTGAAGCTTTCTTT
cdr3_aa: CASSLWRREPANTEAFF

d_call: .
v_call: TRBV25-1
j_call: TRBJ2-3
clone_size: few
cdr3_nt: TGTGCCAGCAGTGCGAAGGGTTCAAATACGCAGTATTTT
cdr3_aa: CASSAKGSNTQYF

d_call: TRBD2
v_call: TRBV7-9
j_call: TRBJ2-7
clone_size: .
cdr3_nt: TGTGCCAGCAGCGGCACGACTAGCGGGAGTTATACGTACGAGCAGTACTTC
cdr3_aa: CASSGTTSGSYTYEQYF

d_call: .
v_call: TRBV3-1
j_call: TRBJ2-1
clone_size: .
cdr3_nt: TGTGCCAGCAGCCCCAAGCGAGTACTCGAGCAGTTCTTC
cdr3_aa: CASSPKRVLEQFF

d_call: .
v_call: TRBV29-1
j_call: TRBJ2-1
clone_size: few
cdr3_nt: TGCAGCGTTGACGACGGGGCCTACAATGAGCAGTTCTTC
cdr3_aa: CSVDDGAYNEQFF

d_call: TRBD1
v_call: TRBV28
j_call: TRBJ2-7
clone_size: few
cdr3_nt: TGTGCCAGCAGTGTTACAGGGGGCATCTACGAGCAGTACTTC
cdr3_aa: CASSVTGGIYEQYF

d_call: TRBD1
v_call: TRBV29-1
j_call: TRBJ2-6
clone_size: few
cdr3_nt: TGCAGCGTCAACACAGGGGCCGGGGCCAACGTCCTGACTTTC
cdr3_aa: CSVNTGAGANVLTF

d_call: TRBD2
v_call: TRBV10-1
j_call: TRBJ2-2
clone_size: once
cdr3_nt: TGCGCCAGCACCGCCAGGGAGGGCGGGGAGCTGTTTTTT
cdr3_aa: CASTAREGGELFF